This entry is about one T cell receptor (beta chain). This clone showed up just once. Its antigen has not been determined. No much larger clone exists at a distance of one base, and base qualities are not known. This record comes from a study of blood T cell repertoires in COVID-19 (TCRdb year 2020). Study-level background: Samples from collaborators originated in the United States, Italy and Spain and spanned both the acute and convalescent phases of COVID-19. Deeply sampled blood TCRbeta repertoires from subjects exposed to, actively infected with, or recovered from COVID-19 were included in the dataset. HLA class I and class II types, where available, came from metadata supplied by the sample provider rather than from assay-based typing. Sample metadata almost always included a de-identified subject ID, COVID-19 status, age in years and sex. A freely available public database, intended as a resource for researchers studying the immune response to SARS-CoV-2, is where the repertoires were released. The prospective study material was composed of cDNA or gDNA derived from T cells, B-cell-depleted T cells, or PBMCs. Samples came from the ongoing ImmuneRACE study (first 160 participants) plus 1,254 subjects from 6 global collaborators.

Summary of the overall study and its limitations: Clinical and demographic metadata were provided uncurated, with the amount varying by source and participant.

TCRbeta CDR3 regions were amplified from genomic DNA using the immunoSEQ Assay, a bias-controlled multiplex PCR. The authors' analysis ran thus. Within the assay, amplification of reference gene primers was used to estimate how many nucleated cells each sample contained. To quantify the absolute abundance of each unique TCRbeta CDR3 rearrangement, sequence reads were collapsed and filtered. Productive Simpson clonality was computed per sample as the square root of Simpson's diversity index over productive rearrangements. The table was pulled from immuneACCESS by TCRdb, which kept in-frame rearrangements only. Such tables lose some clones; where checked, under half of the loss comes from unresolved V genes, and the rest has no known cause. Clonal size and the V and J genes are those of that table, whereas D and trimming came from the DNA. Recorded for this sample are some 530,000 clones; approximately 90% of them occurred a single time. The biggest ten clones account for approximately 8% of the sample.

Participants in the prospective study were aged about 18 to 95 years, lived in 24 United States geographic areas, and enrolled through a virtual design. In the prospective study, cohorts were assigned on the basis of participant-reported clinical history obtained from a screening survey and a study questionnaire. For ImmuneRACE Cohort 3, a participant was defined as recovered based on two consecutive negative NP/OP PCR tests, clearance by a healthcare professional, or resolution of symptoms. Each participant in the prospective study had whole blood, serum and a nasopharyngeal or oropharyngeal swab collected by mobile phlebotomists. Prospective study participants could optionally give additional blood draws and questionnaires over an approximately two-month period. Blood samples from the prospective study were shipped frozen or at room temperature prior to DNA extraction. The sequencing input was PBMCs or T cells enriched from blood (not recorded which). The TCR comes from a woman aged 55-70 years who had recovered from COVID-19.

DNA sequence: TGTGCCACCAGTGAGGTACAGGGGCGCTACACCTTC. Its translation is CATSEVQGRYTF. The chain employs TRBV24-1 and TRBJ1-2; TRBD1 matches 7 bases in the middle. Trimming leaves V shorter by 4 bases and J shorter by 9 bases, with the junction holding 4 bases beyond the gene matches. From the cysteine through the phenylalanine, the CDR3 covers 12 amino acids. Just CDR3 DNA is preserved here, 36 bases in frame from base 1. CDR1 KGHDR and CDR2 SFDVKD are derived from the germline V gene.